One sample yielded the 6 T cell receptor beta chains listed below, sequenced in a study of blood T cell repertoires in COVID-19. The protocol was immunoSEQ multiplex PCR, while the TCRdb copy is restricted to in-frame clones and leaves out a portion. The data hold roughly 520,000 clones, with roughly 90% observed a single time. The sequencing input was PBMCs or T cells enriched from blood (not recorded which). The receptors derive from a woman in her thirties or forties who had recovered from COVID-19.

The CDR3 here is CASSQDSWPPYNEQFF. CDR3 DNA: TGTGCCAGCAGCCAAGATTCATGGCCACCCTACAATGAGCAGTTCTTC. The chain is built from TRBV3-1 (or the pseudogene TRBV3-2) and TRBJ2-1; D gene unclear. V shed 0 bases and J shed 2 bases, with 11 bases lying between them. The CDR3 is 16 residues long. Germline assignment: CDR1 LGHDT and CDR2 YNNKEL (reference sequence).

The V call is TRBV7-9, the J call TRBJ2-6, with 7 positions matching TRBD2. The CDR3 sequence is 15 residues long. V lost 0 bases and J lost 9; bases outside the gene matches: 5. Per the germline V gene, CDR1 is SEHNR and CDR2 is FQNEAQ (reference sequence). The CDR3 loop reads CASSLAAGLGNVLTF. The CDR3 coding sequence is TGTGCCAGCAGCTTAGCGGCCGGACTAGGCAACGTCCTGACTTTC.

V usage is TRBV4-3 and J usage is TRBJ1-4; weak D call: TRBD1 (5 bases). In germline, CDR1 is LGHNA, CDR2 YSLEER. Trimming took 4 bases from V and 2 from J, leaving 11 bases between them. CDR3 size: 15 residues. The chain's CDR3 is CASSPAGDTNEKLFF. In DNA, the CDR3 is TGCGCCAGCAGCCCGGCGGGGGACACTAATGAAAAACTGTTTTTT.

The chain carries TRBV14 and TRBJ1-1; 8 bases are a match to TRBD1. The CDR3 spans 14 residues. Germline CDR1 reads SGHDN; CDR2 reads FVKESK. The ends lost 8 bases at V and 2 bases at J; junction bases unmatched: 7. In nucleotides, the CDR3 is TGTGCCAGCGGACGACAGGGGCTAAACACTGAAGCTTTCTTT. Its translation is CASGRQGLNTEAFF.

The chain carries TRBV7-9 and TRBJ1-1; D may be TRBD1 (6 bases). The V end was cut by 5 bases, the J end by 0 bases, with 16 bases between. The CDR3 extends over 16 amino acids. Looked up from germline, CDR1 is SEHNR and CDR2 is FQNEAQ (reference sequence). CDR3 DNA: TGTGCCAGCAGCGAGGGAAAGACAGGTATGAACACTGAAGCTTTCTTT. Its translation is CASSEGKTGMNTEAFF.

This clone was seen a few times. The rearrangement uses TRBV11-2 and TRBJ1-3; D may be TRBD1 (5 bases). The V gene lost 2 bases and the J gene lost 2 bases, with 7 bases spanning the gap. Germline CDR1 reads SGHAT; CDR2 reads FQNNGV. This CDR3 has 14 residues. CDR3 nucleotides: TGTGCCAGCAGCTTACAGGGTACTGGAAACACCATATATTTT. Translating gives CASSLQGTGNTIYF.